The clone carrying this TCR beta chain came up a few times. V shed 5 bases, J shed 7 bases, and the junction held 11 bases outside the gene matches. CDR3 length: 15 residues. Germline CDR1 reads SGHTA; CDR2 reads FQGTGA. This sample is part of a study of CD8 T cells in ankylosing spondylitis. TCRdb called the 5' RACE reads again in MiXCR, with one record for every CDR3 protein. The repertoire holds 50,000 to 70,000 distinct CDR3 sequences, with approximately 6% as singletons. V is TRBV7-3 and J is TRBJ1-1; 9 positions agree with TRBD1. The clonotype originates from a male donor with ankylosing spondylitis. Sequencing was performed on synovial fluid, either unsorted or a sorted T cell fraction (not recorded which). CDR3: CASSVTGGPGREAFF. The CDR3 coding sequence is TGTGCCAGCAGCGTTACAGGGGGCCCCGGACGTGAAGCTTTCTTT.